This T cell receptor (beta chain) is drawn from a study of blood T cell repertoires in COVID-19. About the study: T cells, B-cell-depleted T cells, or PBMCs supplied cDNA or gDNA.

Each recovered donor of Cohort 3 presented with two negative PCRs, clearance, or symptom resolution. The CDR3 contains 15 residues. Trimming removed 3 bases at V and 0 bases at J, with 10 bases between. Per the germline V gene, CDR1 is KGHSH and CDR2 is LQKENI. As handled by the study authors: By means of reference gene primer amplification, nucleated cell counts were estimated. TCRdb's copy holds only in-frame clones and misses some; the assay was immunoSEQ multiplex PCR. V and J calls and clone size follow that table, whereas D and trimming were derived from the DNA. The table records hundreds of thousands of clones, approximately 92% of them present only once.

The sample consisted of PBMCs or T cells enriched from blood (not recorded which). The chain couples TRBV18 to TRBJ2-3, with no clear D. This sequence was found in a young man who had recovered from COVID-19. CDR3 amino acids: CASSPGSWSTDTQYF. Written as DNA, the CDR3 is TGTGCCAGCTCACCGGGCAGTTGGAGCACAGATACGCAGTATTTT.